These 11 T cell receptor beta chains share one sample of origin, sequenced in a study of blood T cells in healthy people across ages. With a J-beta primer mix and a sample-barcoded 5' primer, a second PCR ran roughly 6 to 12 cycles. TCRdb re-derived calls from the 5' RACE reads in MiXCR, one entry per CDR3 protein. The sample includes roughly 1.4 million distinct CDR3 sequences, 59% of them seen just once. Sequenced: blood. All receptors come from a man younger than 30 in good health.

The chain is built from TRBV15 and TRBJ2-6; D possibly matches TRBD1 or TRBD2 (5 bases each). Germline V lookup: CDR1 LNHNV, CDR2 YYDKDF (reference sequence). Trimming took 1 base from V and 5 from J, leaving 24 bases between them. The CDR3 spans 20 residues. The CDR3 DNA reads as TGTGCCACCAGCAGAGTTGTCGGGGCGGGCAGAGGCTCGTGGGCCAACGTCCTGACTTTC. It yields the protein CATSRVVGAGRGSWANVLTF.

The gene calls are TRBV11-2 and TRBJ2-2, with 7 bases matching TRBD1. The V and J ends lost 5 bases and 7 bases, in that order; junction bases with no gene match: 13. Germline V gene data show CDR1 as SGHAT and CDR2 as FQNNGV. The CDR3 runs 16 residues. The CDR3 reads CASSRGDSTLGGELFF. The CDR3, as DNA: TGTGCCAGCAGCCGTGGGGACAGCACCTTAGGCGGGGAGCTGTTTTTT.

The chain recombines TRBV5-4 with TRBJ2-3, with D perhaps TRBD2 (5 bases). Germline CDR1 and CDR2: SGHNT and YYREEE (reference sequence). V was clipped by 2 bases and J by 0 bases, with 10 bases between them. The CDR3 spans 15 residues. For the CDR3, the DNA is TGTGCCAGCAGCTTTCTGAGCGGTAGCACAGATACGCAGTATTTT. It specifies CASSFLSGSTDTQYF. Filled out from reference TRBV5-4 and TRBJ2-3, the complete variable domain reads ETGVTQSPTHLIKTRGQQVTLRCSSQSGHNTVSWYQQALGQGPQFIFQYYREEENGRGNFPPRFSGLQFPNYSSELNVNALELDDSALYLCASSFLSGSTDTQYFGPGTRLTVL.

The gene calls are TRBV4-2 and TRBJ1-5; 9 bases align to TRBD1. The CDR3 length is 14 residues. V trimming: 4 bases; J trimming: 11 bases; junction bases outside the gene matches: 9. Germline V lookup: CDR1 LGHNA, CDR2 YNFKEQ. CDR3 nucleotides: TGTGCCAGCAGCCTGGAGACAGGGGGTTTAGCCCAGCATTTT. This gives the protein CASSLETGGLAQHF.

V usage is TRBV4-1 and J usage is TRBJ2-1; D possibly matches TRBD1 or TRBD2 (5 bases each). The DNA matches TRBJ2-7 better at its end, which makes the J call doubtful. This CDR3 has 18 amino acids. From germline, CDR1 is MGHRA and CDR2 YSYEKL. CDR3 coding DNA: TGCGCCAGCAGCCAAGTGTGGGGCGGGCAGACCTCCTCCTACGAGCAGTACTTC. This codes for CASSQVWGGQTSSYEQYF.

The CDR3 loop reads CASSQESRTGPGEKLFF. Written as DNA, the CDR3 is TGCGCCAGCAGCCAAGAATCCCGGACAGGGCCCGGCGAAAAACTGTTTTTT. The chain combines TRBV4-3 with TRBJ1-4, with 8 bases lining up with TRBD1. Per the germline V gene, CDR1 is LGHNA and CDR2 is YSLEER. CDR3 size: 17 residues. Trimming at V came to 0 bases and at J to 8 bases, leaving 11 bases not matched to a gene.

This sequence joins TRBV7-9 and TRBJ2-7; TRBD1 matches 8 bases. The V gene's germline CDR1 is SEHNR and CDR2 FQNEAQ (reference sequence). This CDR3 is built from 16 residues. Germline trimming cut 6 bases from V and 6 bases from J; bases unmatched to any gene: 16. CDR3 sequence: CASSARSGTGLSEQYF. Here the CDR3 DNA reads TGTGCCAGCAGTGCGCGCTCCGGGACAGGCCTAAGCGAGCAGTACTTC.

The gene calls are TRBV10-2 and TRBJ2-3; unclear D gene. CDR3 length: 13 residues. Between the trimmed V and J ends, which lost 7 bases and 6 bases, there was a span of 14 bases. Per germline, CDR1 WSHSY and CDR2 SAAADI. In DNA, the CDR3 is TGCGCCAGCAAAGTCCACCCGGCCGATACGCAGTATTTT. Translation: CASKVHPADTQYF.

This chain joins TRBV27 and TRBJ2-7, with D possibly being TRBD2 (6 bases). The CDR3 sequence is 15 residues long. V lost 5 bases to trimming and J lost 1 base, with 15 bases between them. CDR1 is MNHEY, CDR2 SMNVEV, per germline (reference sequence). CDR3: CASSGRGLPSYEQYF. Here the CDR3 DNA reads TGTGCCAGCAGTGGAAGGGGACTTCCTTCCTACGAGCAGTACTTC.

This clonotype was seen a single time. J is TRBJ2-3 and V is TRBV5-1; 8 nucleotides align to TRBD2. CDR3 size: 15 residues. Per the germline V gene, CDR1 is SGHRS and CDR2 is YFSETQ. With V trimmed by 2 bases and J by 5 bases, 7 bases remained unmatched. The CDR3 coding sequence is TGCGCCAGCAGCTTACCAGCGGGGGCGCGAGATACGCAGTATTTT. As protein: CASSLPAGARDTQYF. Drawing the rest from reference TRBV5-1 and TRBJ2-3, the complete variable domain is KAGVTQTPRYLIKTRGQQVTLSCSPISGHRSVSWYQQTPGQGLQFLFEYFSETQRNKGNFPGRFSGRQFSNSRSEMNVSTLELGDSALYLCASSLPAGARDTQYFGPGTRLTVL.

Comment on this clonotype: One end of the junction varies from germline; a read error may be responsible. The rearrangement uses TRBV20-1 and TRBJ2-1; no firm D call. This CDR3 is 14 amino acids long. Germline CDR1 and CDR2: DFQATT and SNEGSKA (reference sequence). The DNA of the CDR3 is TGCAGTGCCGTTGAAGCGAGCTCCTACACTGAGCAGTTCTTC. It translates to CSAVEASSYTEQFF.